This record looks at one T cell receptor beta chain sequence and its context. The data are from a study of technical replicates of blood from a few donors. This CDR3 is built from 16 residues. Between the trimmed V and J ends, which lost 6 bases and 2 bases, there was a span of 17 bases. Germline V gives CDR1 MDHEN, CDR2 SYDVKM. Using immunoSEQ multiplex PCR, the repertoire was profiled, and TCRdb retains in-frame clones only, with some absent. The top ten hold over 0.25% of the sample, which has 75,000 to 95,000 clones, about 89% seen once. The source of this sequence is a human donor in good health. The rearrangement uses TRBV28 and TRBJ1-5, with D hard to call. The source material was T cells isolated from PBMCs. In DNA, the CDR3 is TGTGCCAGCAGGCCGGTCGGTTATAATGGCAATCAGCCCCAGCATTTT. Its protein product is CASRPVGYNGNQPQHF.